This TCR beta chain was retrieved from a study of T cells in Graves' hyperthyroidism and ophthalmopathy. Graves' hyperthyroidism without ophthalmopathy progression within 18 months was termed stable. The PBMCs had their origin in about 9.7 ml of fresh peripheral blood. The CDR3 sequence is 15 residues long. Germline-derived CDR1 and CDR2 are MDHEN and SYDVKM. The ends lost 6 bases at V and 3 bases at J; junction bases unmatched: 9. This clonotype was counted at least ten times. Its antigen is as yet unknown. Findings of the study overall: Ophthalmopathy, which appeared later, was predicted by the model a median roughly 6.4 months before onset.

The TCR beta CDR3 regions underwent amplification using RNA transcripts as the source. The HTBI primer set was used in a first-round RT-PCR of the TCR CDR3. TCRdb reanalysed the multiplex PCR reads using MiXCR and keeps one entry per CDR3 protein. Of roughly 700,000 distinct CDR3 sequences listed, approximately 14% were seen once; the top ten hold 10% to 13%. The chain is built from TRBV28 and TRBJ2-7; 9 positions agree with TRBD1. The sequence derives from a woman between 18 and 29 years old with Graves' hyperthyroidism. Sequenced input: blood. CDR3 sequence: CASREGTGPIYEQYF. The CDR3 nucleotides are TGTGCCAGCAGGGAGGGGACAGGGCCAATCTACGAGCAGTACTTC.